The clone carrying this T cell receptor (beta chain) was observed many times. Unique molecular identifiers were incorporated during preparation of the TCRbeta library. TCRdb recomputed calls from the PCR reads with MiXCR, one row per CDR3 protein. The data show roughly 66,000 distinct CDR3 sequences, roughly 4.5% seen once. These data are taken from a study of T-cell reconstitution after alpha-beta-depleted transplantation in children. The specimen was PBMCs, mostly from graft donor cells, collected 180 days after TCRalphabeta/CD19-depleted stem cell transplant. The source is a boy under three years old who had a stem cell transplant for acute myeloid leukemia, so the T cells may come from the graft donor.

The CDR3 nucleotides read TGTGCCAGCAGCTTAGCGGGCTTTCGAAACACCATATATTTT. Protein product: CASSLAGFRNTIYF. V and J are TRBV7-2 and TRBJ1-3; D gene uncertain. Per the germline V gene, CDR1 is SGHTA and CDR2 is FQGNSA. The V end was cut by 0 bases, the J end by 5 bases, with 8 bases between. The length of the CDR3 is 14 residues.